This T cell receptor (beta chain) was identified in a study of blood T cell repertoires in COVID-19. Study overall: There were acute and convalescent COVID-19 samples, and they came from the United States, Italy and Spain.

The CDR3 extends over 16 amino acids. Trimming pared 0 bases from V and 0 bases from J, leaving 10 bases between. CDR1 and CDR2 from the germline V gene are SGHTA and FQGNSA. This clone was recorded only once. Individuals drawn from around 25 US areas were roughly 18 to 100 years old. Exposed enrollees had met someone with a PCR-confirmed or clinician-diagnosed COVID-19 case at some point within the 2 weeks before study entry. In the original workflow: Reference gene primer amplification gave nucleated cell count estimates. Here immunoSEQ multiplex PCR was the method, and the copy in TCRdb shows in-frame clones only, minus some. V and J calls and clone size come straight from that table; D and trimming were deduced from the DNA. The data show 140,000 to 150,000 clones, less than 90% seen once.

Sequencing input: PBMCs or T cells enriched from blood (not recorded which). V gene TRBV7-2 combines with J gene TRBJ2-3; maybe TRBD2 (5 bases). The clonotype originates from a woman between 45 and 65 years old who had been exposed to COVID-19. CDR3 in amino acids: CASSLAAGTSTDTQYF. The CDR3 nucleotides read TGTGCCAGCAGCTTAGCGGCGGGCACTAGCACAGATACGCAGTATTTT. The variable domain in full, with the rest retrieved from reference TRBV7-2 and TRBJ2-3, is GAGVSQSPSNKVTEKGKDVELRCDPISGHTALYWYRQSLGQGLEFLIYFQGNSAPDKSGLPSDRFSAERTGGSVSTLTIQRTQQEDSAVYLCASSLAAGTSTDTQYFGPGTRLTVL.